These T cell receptor beta chains were read from a single sample in a study of spatial heterogeneity in lung cancer. TCRdb analysed the 5' RACE reads with MiXCR anew, one entry per CDR3 protein. The repertoire includes about 78,000 distinct CDR3 sequences, approximately 8.1% of them detected once, and almost 7% sits in the top ten. The specimen was PBMCs, collected at surgery. The receptors shown here come from a male donor with early-stage non-small cell lung cancer. CDR3s include the opening cysteine and the closing phenylalanine or tryptophan.

>TRBJ2-3|TRBV5-1
CASFLAGGTDTQYF
>TRBJ1-1|TRBV28
CASSPGGGYNTEAFF
>TRBJ2-1|TRBV4-1
CASSLSAGGYNEQFF
>TRBJ1-5|TRBV18
CASSPFRQLGQPQHF
>TRBJ2-1|TRBV12-3/TRBV12-4
CASSPGAQSRNEQFF
>TRBJ2-7|TRBV7-2
CASSLEAEYEQYF
>TRBJ2-7|TRBV5-1
CASSPSDYEQYF
>TRBJ1-5|TRBV24-1
CATSDGQPNQPQHF
>TRBJ1-1|TRBV5-1
CASRYDGNTEAFF
>TRBJ2-7|TRBV20-1
CSARKARGSGYEQYF
>TRBJ2-5|TRBV5-6
CASSLTGSETQYF
>TRBJ2-1|TRBV5-1
CASSFGGLSGNEQFF
>TRBJ2-7|TRBV29-1
CSVVRGEQYF
>TRBJ1-1|TRBV20-1
CSAIGLRNTEAFF
>TRBJ1-2|TRBV11-2
CASSPVSNYGYTF
>TRBJ2-1|TRBV5-4
CASSLGAGTYNEQFF
>TRBJ2-2|TRBV2
CASTRPGQGPTGELFF
>TRBJ2-2|TRBV6-1
CASPRETGELFF
>TRBJ2-3|TRBV7-8
CASSWGQSTDTQYF
>TRBJ2-1|TRBV5-1
CASQGAIEQFF
>TRBJ2-3|TRBV10-3
CAISDPGGIAGAQSTDTQYF
>TRBJ2-1|TRBV19
CASSRNRLAGGPYNEQFF
>TRBJ2-2|TRBV4-3
CASSQDRGVTGELFF
>TRBJ2-4|TRBV20-1
CSAKSAGVENIQYF
>TRBJ2-1|TRBV19
CASSGPQVLGEQFF
>TRBJ2-1|TRBV4-2
CASSQDFGTSSYNEQFF
>TRBJ2-3|TRBV5-4
CASSEAGQGLDTQYF
>TRBJ1-2|TRBV18
CASSPPTESPGYTF
>TRBJ1-1|TRBV6-6
CASSLQGEYTEAFF
>TRBJ2-3|TRBV6-2/TRBV6-3
CASSYPGLAGFQDTQYF
>TRBJ2-3|TRBV5-1
CASSLPSGSGTDTQYF
>TRBJ1-4|TRBV11-2
CASSLDAAPHEKLFF
>TRBJ2-7|TRBV5-1
CASRRGLAGESPEQYF
>TRBJ2-7|TRBV29-1
CSVLQNYEQYF
>TRBJ2-1|TRBV29-1
CSVEEWRLADPNEQFF
>TRBJ1-1|TRBV5-1
CASRDLRRETGEAFF
>TRBJ2-1|TRBV19
CASSTLAGSYNEQFF
>TRBJ2-3|TRBV11-2
CASSLEGSQGTDTQYF
>TRBJ2-1|TRBV27
CASTLGGSYNEQFF
>TRBJ2-1|TRBV20-1
CSARAGTSDNEQFF
>TRBJ1-1|TRBV7-3
CASSLTGIWTEAFF
>TRBJ2-7|TRBV6-2/TRBV6-3
CASMGQSYEQYF
>TRBJ2-7|TRBV27
CASSQGVRSYEQYF
>TRBJ2-1|TRBV12-3/TRBV12-4
CASSLEGGDTYNEQFF
>TRBJ2-2|TRBV7-9
CASSLLLNTGELFF
>TRBJ1-3|TRBV7-9
CASSLLVGQYSGNTIYF
>TRBJ2-5|TRBV7-9
CASSTWGFPEYF